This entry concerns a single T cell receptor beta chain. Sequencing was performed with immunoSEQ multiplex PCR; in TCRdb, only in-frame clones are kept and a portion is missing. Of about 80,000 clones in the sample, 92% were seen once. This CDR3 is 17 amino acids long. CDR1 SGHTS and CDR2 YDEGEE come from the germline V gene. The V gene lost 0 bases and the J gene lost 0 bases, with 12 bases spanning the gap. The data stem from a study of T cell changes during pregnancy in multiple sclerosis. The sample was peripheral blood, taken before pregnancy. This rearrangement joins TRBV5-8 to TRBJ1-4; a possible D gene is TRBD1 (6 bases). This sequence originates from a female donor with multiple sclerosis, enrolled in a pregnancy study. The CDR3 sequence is CASSLGGQGATNEKLFF. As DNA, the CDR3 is TGTGCCAGCAGCTTGGGGGGACAAGGCGCAACTAATGAAAAACTGTTTTTT.